These 19 T cell receptor beta chains share one sample of origin, sequenced in a study of blood T cell repertoires in COVID-19. The protocol was immunoSEQ multiplex PCR, while the TCRdb copy is restricted to in-frame clones and leaves out a portion. This sample yields approximately 500,000 clones, of which 80% to 90% are seen a single time; roughly 0.92% belongs to the top ten. Sequencing was performed on peripheral blood. The source is a man aged 18 to 30 with COVID-19, enrolled during active disease.

The chain has TRBV7-2 and TRBJ2-5; 9 bases line up with TRBD2. V shed 5 bases and J 7 bases; nucleotides not matched to a gene: 8. CDR3 length: 14 amino acids. In germline, CDR1 is SGHTA, CDR2 FQGNSA. The CDR3 nucleotides are TGTGCCAGCAGCCTTAGCGGGAGTGGGGGGACCCAGTACTTC. Residues: CASSLSGSGGTQYF. The full variable domain, with the rest looked up from reference TRBV7-2 and TRBJ2-5, is GAGVSQSPSNKVTEKGKDVELRCDPISGHTALYWYRQSLGQGLEFLIYFQGNSAPDKSGLPSDRFSAERTGGSVSTLTIQRTQQEDSAVYLCASSLSGSGGTQYFGPGTRLLVL.

This clone was detected once. This chain uses TRBV18 with TRBJ2-2; D perhaps matches TRBD1 (6 bases). The CDR3 extends over 15 amino acids. The germline CDR1 and CDR2 sequences are KGHSH and LQKENI. Deletions cut 4 bases from V and 7 bases from J, with 16 bases between. The CDR3 DNA follows: TGTGCCAGCTCACTGTCCCGGGACATTTTCGGGGAGCTGTTTTTT. Translated: CASSLSRDIFGELFF.

The CDR3: CASRAHSNQPQHF. The CDR3 nucleotides are TGTGCCAGCAGAGCCCATAGCAATCAGCCCCAGCATTTT. V usage is TRBV6-5 and J usage is TRBJ1-5; D gene uncertain. V shed 6 bases and J shed 0 bases, with 6 bases lying between them. This CDR3 is built from 13 residues. Germline V gene lookup returns CDR1 MNHEY and CDR2 SVGAGI.

The rearrangement links TRBV6-1 to TRBJ2-5; no firm D call. Trimming stripped 2 bases from V and 5 bases from J, with 9 bases between. The CDR3 spans 13 residues. CDR1 is MNHNS, CDR2 SASEGT, per germline. The DNA for the CDR3 is TGTGCCAGCAGTGAAAGGCCCGGGGAGACCCAGTACTTC. Translated, it gives CASSERPGETQYF.

J is TRBJ2-3 and V is TRBV11-2; D is perhaps TRBD2 (6 bases). The CDR3 contains 14 residues. Germline CDR1 reads SGHAT; CDR2 reads FQNNGV. Trimming pared 3 bases from V and 2 bases from J, leaving 9 bases between. The CDR3 DNA follows: TGTGCCAGCAGCTTCGTAGCGGACACAGATACGCAGTATTTT. It yields the protein CASSFVADTDTQYF. Drawing the rest from reference TRBV11-2 and TRBJ2-3, the complete variable domain is EAGVAQSPRYKIIEKRQSVAFWCNPISGHATLYWYQQILGQGPKLLIQFQNNGVVDDSQLPKDRFSAERLKGVDSTLKIQPAKLEDSAVYLCASSFVADTDTQYFGPGTRLTVL.

J is TRBJ2-5 and V is TRBV27, with 7 bases identical to TRBD1. Germline V lookup: CDR1 MNHEY, CDR2 SMNVEV (reference sequence). Germline trimming cut 8 bases from V and 0 bases from J; bases unmatched to any gene: 12. The CDR3 totals 16 residues. The CDR3 DNA reads TGTGCCAGCCGAGCTTTGGGACAGCTAAACCAAGAGACCCAGTACTTC. It translates to CASRALGQLNQETQYF.

V is TRBV18 and J is TRBJ1-2, with D tentatively TRBD1 (6 bases). V lost 0 bases and J lost 7, with 9 bases in between. Germline V gene lookup returns CDR1 KGHSH and CDR2 LQKENI. This CDR3 has 13 amino acids. CDR3 residues: CASSPPQGPGYTF. The CDR3 bases are TGTGCCAGCTCACCACCGCAGGGGCCTGGCTACACCTTC.

The rearrangement links TRBV2 to TRBJ2-1; D gene ambiguous. The CDR3 has 12 residues. The germline V gene has CDR1 SNHLY and CDR2 FYNNEI. The V end was cut by 6 bases, the J end by 0 bases, with 3 bases between. The CDR3 nucleotides are TGTGCCAGCAGGGCCTCCTACAATGAGCAGTTCTTC. The encoded protein is CASRASYNEQFF.

The chain joins TRBV5-1 to TRBJ1-2, with D maybe TRBD1 (6 bases). The germline V gene has CDR1 SGHRS and CDR2 YFSETQ. The germline V and J ends were trimmed by 8 bases and 6 bases, with 17 bases remaining between them. The CDR3 consists of 13 residues. CDR3 in amino acids: CARQGEWFNGYTF. The CDR3 DNA sequence: TGCGCCAGACAGGGTGAGTGGTTCAATGGCTACACCTTC. Based on the CDR3 plus reference TRBV5-1 and TRBJ1-2, the full variable domain is KAGVTQTPRYLIKTRGQQVTLSCSPISGHRSVSWYQQTPGQGLQFLFEYFSETQRNKGNFPGRFSGRQFSNSRSEMNVSTLELGDSALYLCARQGEWFNGYTFGSGTRLTVV.

V is TRBV24-1 and J is TRBJ2-1; a possible D gene is TRBD2 (6 bases). The CDR3 has 13 amino acids. Looked up from germline, CDR1 is KGHDR and CDR2 is SFDVKD. V was cut by 1 base and J by 14 bases, with 14 bases left in between. The CDR3 coding sequence is TGTGCCACCAGTGATTTAGAGCGGGTAGATAAGTTCTTC. It translates to CATSDLERVDKFF.

The rearrangement uses TRBV9 and TRBJ2-5, with a tentative D call TRBD2 (6 bases). CDR3 size: 15 residues. The germline V gene has CDR1 SGDLS and CDR2 YYNGEE. V lost 0 bases and J 2 bases, leaving 11 bases between the germline ends. The chain's CDR3 is CASSVGGRGQETQYF. The CDR3 DNA reads TGTGCCAGCAGCGTAGGTGGGCGGGGTCAAGAGACCCAGTACTTC.

The chain combines TRBV6-5 with TRBJ2-7; 10 bases agree with TRBD1. The trim removed 5 bases at V and 3 bases at J, leaving 7 bases unmatched. The CDR3 is 15 amino acids. Germline values: CDR1 MNHEY, CDR2 SVGAGI. The CDR3 DNA follows: TGTGCCAGCAGTCTGACAGGGGGCCAATACTACGAGCAGTACTTC. Amino acid sequence: CASSLTGGQYYEQYF.

The rearrangement joins TRBV19 to TRBJ1-2; D is perhaps TRBD1 (5 bases). V was clipped by 7 bases and J by 9 bases, with 30 bases between them. Germline loops: CDR1 LNHDA, CDR2 SQIVND (reference sequence). CDR3 length equals 17 residues. The CDR3 reads CASTRRATRVTYMSYTF. CDR3 in DNA: TGTGCCAGTACAAGACGCGCTACCAGGGTGACCTATATGAGCTACACCTTC.

V and J are TRBV28 and TRBJ2-2, with TRBD2 matching 15 bases. Losses at the gene ends were 1 base for V and 6 bases for J; bases not matched to a gene: 3. The CDR3 covers 17 residues. CDR1 and CDR2 (germline): MDHEN, SYDVKM. The CDR3 bases are TGTGCCAGCAGTTTATTCGGGACTAGCGGGAGGCCCGGGGAGCTGTTTTTT. Translated, it gives CASSLFGTSGRPGELFF.

The V and J genes are TRBV11-2 and TRBJ2-1, with D perhaps matching TRBD1 (6 bases). This CDR3 comprises 16 residues. The germline V and J ends were trimmed by 3 bases and 0 bases, with 12 bases remaining between them. Germline V gives CDR1 SGHAT, CDR2 FQNNGV. CDR3 region: CASSFLGASSYNEQFF. DNA of the CDR3: TGTGCCAGCAGCTTCCTGGGGGCGAGCTCCTACAATGAGCAGTTCTTC.

The J gene is TRBJ1-6, the V gene TRBV18; D is uncertain. The CDR3 totals 14 residues. Deletions cut 5 bases from V and 8 bases from J, with 13 bases between. Germline CDR1 KGHSH, CDR2 LQKENI. CDR3 coding DNA: TGTGCCAGCTCAGAGACGGCAGGCTATTCACCCCTCCACTTT. Its protein product is CASSETAGYSPLHF.

V gene TRBV27 combines with J gene TRBJ2-1; 12 nucleotides line up with TRBD2. V trimming: 5 bases; J trimming: 4 bases; junction bases outside the gene matches: 3. The CDR3 runs 15 residues. CDR1 is MNHEY, CDR2 SMNVEV, per germline (reference sequence). The chain's CDR3 is CASSTGLAGYNEQFF. The CDR3 region has the DNA TGTGCCAGCAGTACGGGACTAGCGGGTTACAATGAGCAGTTCTTC.

V usage is TRBV27 and J usage is TRBJ2-3; perhaps TRBD2 as D (5 bases). The germline V gene encodes CDR1 MNHEY and CDR2 SMNVEV (reference sequence). Deletions cut 0 bases from V and 11 bases from J, with 15 bases between. The CDR3 extends over 14 amino acids. The CDR3: CASSLSRLPGVQYF. CDR3 coding DNA: TGTGCCAGCAGTTTATCGAGGCTCCCCGGGGTGCAGTATTTT.

The chain recombines TRBV2 with TRBJ1-6, with 9 positions matching TRBD1. V was clipped by 3 bases and J by 10 bases; unmatched bases: 7. Germline V gives CDR1 SNHLY, CDR2 FYNNEI. CDR3 length equals 15 residues. CDR3 amino acids: CASSDTGTGQSPLHF. As DNA, the CDR3 is TGTGCCAGCAGTGACACCGGGACAGGGCAGTCACCCCTCCACTTT. The variable domain in full, with the rest retrieved from reference TRBV2 and TRBJ1-6, is EPEVTQTPSHQVTQMGQEVILRCVPISNHLYFYWYRQILGQKVEFLVSFYNNEISEKSEIFDDQFSVERPDGSNFTLKIRSTKLEDSAMYFCASSDTGTGQSPLHFGNGTRLTVT.